These 9 T cell receptor beta chains share one sample of origin, sequenced in a study of blood T cells in healthy people across ages. It was with a sample-barcoded 5' primer and a J-beta primer mix that a second PCR of roughly 7 to 12 cycles was run. TCRdb re-derived calls from the 5' RACE reads in MiXCR, one entry per CDR3 protein. The sample has about 720,000 distinct CDR3 sequences, roughly 25% seen once; the top ten hold under 4.5%. In addition, the sample was reused for a study of T cells of mothers and their children.

The specimen sequenced was blood. The receptors come from a boy younger than 18 in good health.

This clonotype was recorded a few times. V and J are TRBV6-5 and TRBJ2-5, with no clear D. Germline-derived CDR1 and CDR2 are MNHEY and SVGAGI. This CDR3 is built from 9 residues. Trimming pared 5 bases from V and 7 bases from J, leaving 2 bases between. The DNA of the CDR3 is TGTGCCAGCAGTCGGACCCAGTACTTC. Its protein is CASSRTQYF.

A few counts support this clonotype. The V and J genes are TRBV9 and TRBJ2-3; the D is unclear. CDR1 and CDR2 from the germline V gene are SGDLS and YYNGEE. The CDR3 consists of 12 residues. V lost 3 bases, J lost 5 bases, and 7 bases lay in between. CDR3 sequence reads: CASSADIDTQYF. The CDR3 region has the DNA TGTGCCAGCAGCGCCGATATAGATACGCAGTATTTT.

A few counts support this clonotype. The V and J genes are TRBV6-1 and TRBJ2-7, with D possibly TRBD2 on 6 matching bases. In germline, CDR1 is MNHNS, CDR2 SASEGT. V was cut by 0 bases and J by 0 bases, with 6 bases left in between. CDR3 length: 14 residues. The CDR3 here is CASSEAGGSYEQYF. CDR3 coding DNA: TGTGCCAGCAGTGAAGCGGGAGGCTCCTACGAGCAGTACTTC.

This clonotype was picked up a small number of times. The chain combines TRBV6-5 with TRBJ2-7; D might be TRBD1 or TRBD2, each matching 7 bases. The CDR3 runs 16 residues. The V end lost 0 bases, the J end lost 3 bases, and 15 bases lay between the germline ends. Looked up from germline, CDR1 is MNHEY and CDR2 is SVGAGI. As DNA, the CDR3 is TGTGCCAGCAGTTACTCGATCCTCAGGGGGGGCTACGAGCAGTACTTC. Encoded protein: CASSYSILRGGYEQYF.

The chain is built from TRBV12-5 and TRBJ2-1; D uncertain. The CDR3 loop spans 12 amino acids. Germline CDR1 and CDR2: LGHNT and FRNRAP. The V end was cut by 0 bases, the J end by 6 bases, with 3 bases between. The CDR3 DNA is TGTGCTAGTGGTTTGGTCTCCAATGAGCAGTTCTTC. Translating it yields CASGLVSNEQFF. Complete variable domain (other parts from reference TRBV12-5 and TRBJ2-1): DARVTQTPRHKVTEMGQEVTMRCQPILGHNTVFWYRQTMMQGLELLAYFRNRAPLDDSGMPKDRFSAEMPDATLATLKIQPSEPRDSAVYFCASGLVSNEQFFGPGTRLTVL.

This clonotype turned up a few times. A read error may account for a junction end that differs from germline. The V gene is TRBV29-1, the J gene TRBJ1-1; no firm D call. The germline CDR1 and CDR2 sequences are SQVTM and ANQGSEA. The CDR3 extends over 13 amino acids. The chain's CDR3 is CSVEDWSGTEAFF. The CDR3 DNA is TGTAGCGTTGAAGATTGGTCGGGCACTGAAGCTTTCTTT.

A note on this clonotype: Given a much more abundant clone one base away, this may be a read error. The chain combines TRBV7-2 with TRBJ2-4; D is perhaps TRBD2 (6 bases). The CDR3 spans 14 residues. Germline assignment: CDR1 SGHTA and CDR2 FQGNSA. The V gene lost 0 bases and the J gene lost 8 bases, with 11 bases spanning the gap. The CDR3 DNA sequence: TGTGCCAGCAGCTTAGCTGGAGGGGACGACATTCAGTACTTC. Protein sequence: CASSLAGGDDIQYF.

The CDR3 DNA reads as TGTGCCAGCAGAGAGGGGGCAGTGAACACTGAAGCTTTCTTT. Translation: CASREGAVNTEAFF. This chain uses TRBV7-2 with TRBJ1-1, with 7 bases matching TRBD1. CDR1 and CDR2 (germline): SGHTA, FQGNSA. The CDR3 has 14 residues. The junction had 4 bases not matched to a gene; V was cut back by 6 bases and J by 0 bases.

V gene TRBV3-1 combines with J gene TRBJ2-7; 9 bases are shared with TRBD1. After removal of 4 bases from V and 3 bases from J, the junction contained 10 bases not matched to a gene. CDR1 is LGHDT, CDR2 YNNKEL, per germline (reference sequence). CDR3 length: 16 residues. The CDR3 sequence is CASSPTQGTGFYEQYF. CDR3 DNA sequence: TGTGCCAGCAGCCCTACACAGGGGACAGGGTTCTACGAGCAGTACTTC.